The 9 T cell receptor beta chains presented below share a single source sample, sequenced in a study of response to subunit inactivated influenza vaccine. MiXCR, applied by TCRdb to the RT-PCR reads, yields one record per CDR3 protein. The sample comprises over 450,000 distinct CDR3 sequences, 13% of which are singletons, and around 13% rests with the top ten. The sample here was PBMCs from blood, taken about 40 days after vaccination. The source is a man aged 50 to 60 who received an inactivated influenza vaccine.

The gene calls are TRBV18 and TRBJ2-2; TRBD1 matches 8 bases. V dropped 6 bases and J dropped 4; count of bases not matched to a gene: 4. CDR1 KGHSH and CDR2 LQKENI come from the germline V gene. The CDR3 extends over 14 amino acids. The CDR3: CASSGQGITGELFF. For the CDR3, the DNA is TGTGCCAGCTCCGGACAGGGTATCACCGGGGAGCTGTTTTTT.

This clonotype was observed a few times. The CDR3 protein is CASSPDEYYGYTF. The CDR3 bases are TGTGCCAGCAGCCCCGACGAGTACTATGGCTACACCTTC. J is TRBJ1-2 and V is TRBV7-9; D ambiguous. The germline CDR1 and CDR2 sequences are SEHNR and FQNEAQ (reference sequence). The V end lost 5 bases, the J end lost 3 bases, and 10 bases lay between the germline ends. This CDR3 is built from 13 residues.

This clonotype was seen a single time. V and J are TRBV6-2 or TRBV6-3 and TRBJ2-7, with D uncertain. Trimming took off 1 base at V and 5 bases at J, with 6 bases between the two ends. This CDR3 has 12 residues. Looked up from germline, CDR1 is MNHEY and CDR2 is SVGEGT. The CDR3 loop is CASSYFGDEQYF. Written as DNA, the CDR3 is TGTGCCAGCAGTTACTTTGGGGACGAGCAGTACTTC.

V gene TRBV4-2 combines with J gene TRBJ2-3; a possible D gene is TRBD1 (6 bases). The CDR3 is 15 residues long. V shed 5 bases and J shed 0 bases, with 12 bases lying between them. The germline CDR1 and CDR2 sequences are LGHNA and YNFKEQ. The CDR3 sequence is CASSRVGQSTDTQYF. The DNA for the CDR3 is TGTGCCAGCAGCAGAGTCGGACAGAGCACAGATACGCAGTATTTT.

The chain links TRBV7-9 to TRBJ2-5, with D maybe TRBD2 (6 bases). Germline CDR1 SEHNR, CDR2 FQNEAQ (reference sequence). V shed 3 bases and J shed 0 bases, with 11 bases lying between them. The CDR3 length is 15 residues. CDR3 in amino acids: CASSLYRDYQETQYF. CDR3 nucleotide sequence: TGTGCCAGCAGCTTGTACCGGGACTACCAAGAGACCCAGTACTTC.

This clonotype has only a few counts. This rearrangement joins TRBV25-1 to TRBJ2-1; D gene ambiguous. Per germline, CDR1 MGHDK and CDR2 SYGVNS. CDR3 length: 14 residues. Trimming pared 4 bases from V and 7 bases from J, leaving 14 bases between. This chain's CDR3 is CASSGSHSPNEQFF. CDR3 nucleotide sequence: TGTGCCAGCAGTGGCTCACACTCCCCGAATGAGCAGTTCTTC.

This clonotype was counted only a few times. This CDR3 reads CATSDYYVGDVGDTGELFF. In nucleotides, the CDR3 is TGTGCCACCAGTGATTATTACGTCGGAGATGTCGGAGACACCGGGGAGCTGTTTTTT. The chain combines TRBV24-1 with TRBJ2-2, with D uncertain. The V end was cut by 2 bases, the J end by 3 bases, with 21 bases between. CDR1 is KGHDR, CDR2 SFDVKD, per germline. The CDR3 length is 19 residues.

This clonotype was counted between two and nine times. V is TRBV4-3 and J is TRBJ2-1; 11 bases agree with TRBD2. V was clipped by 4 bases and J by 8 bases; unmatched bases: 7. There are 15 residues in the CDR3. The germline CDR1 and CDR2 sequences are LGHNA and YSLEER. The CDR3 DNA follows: TGCGCCAGCAGCCCTATAGCGGGAGGGCACTATGAGCAGTTCTTC. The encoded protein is CASSPIAGGHYEQFF.

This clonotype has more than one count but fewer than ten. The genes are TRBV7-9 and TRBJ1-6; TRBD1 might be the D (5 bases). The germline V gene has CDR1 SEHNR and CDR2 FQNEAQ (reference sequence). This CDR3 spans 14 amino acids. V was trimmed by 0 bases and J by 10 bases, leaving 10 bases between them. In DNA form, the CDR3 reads TGTGCCAGCAGCTTAGCGCGGGGGTGGTCACCCCTCCACTTT. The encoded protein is CASSLARGWSPLHF.